The 15 T cell receptor beta chains below all came from one sample that was sequenced in a study of cytomegalovirus exposure and HLA in healthy donors. In the PCR, 60 Vbeta and 13 Jbeta primers were used. Generated by immunoSEQ multiplex PCR, the TCRdb table keeps only in-frame clones and is missing some. The top ten clones hold around 5% of a sample with around 100,000 clones, about 76% of them seen once. What was sequenced was PBMCs. The source of these receptors is a man aged 25 to 45 in good health and CMV-seropositive.

The chain combines TRBV29-1 with TRBJ1-2; no definite D call. Between the trimmed V and J ends, which lost 1 base and 0 bases, there was a span of 3 bases. Looked up from germline, CDR1 is SQVTM and CDR2 is ANQGSEA. The CDR3 is 12 residues long. CDR3 bases: TGCAGCGTTGAAGCAGCTAACTATGGCTACACCTTC. Protein sequence: CSVEAANYGYTF.

This chain joins TRBV28 and TRBJ2-1; 9 positions match TRBD1. J lost 5 bases, V lost 3 bases, and 5 bases had no gene match. The CDR3 runs 15 residues. CDR1 is MDHEN, CDR2 SYDVKM, per germline. The CDR3 bases are TGTGCCAGCAGTTTCCGGGACAGGGTGGACAATGAGCAGTTCTTC. It encodes CASSFRDRVDNEQFF.

This chain's CDR3 is CASSLTAGASGNTIYF. The CDR3 DNA is TGTGCCAGCTCACTCACCGCGGGGGCCTCTGGAAACACCATATATTTT. The chain employs TRBV18 and TRBJ1-3, with D possibly TRBD1 on 6 matching bases. Germline lookup yields CDR1 KGHSH and CDR2 LQKENI. The V gene lost 4 bases and the J gene lost 0 bases, with 13 bases spanning the gap. This CDR3 is built from 16 residues.

The chain is built from TRBV7-2 and TRBJ2-7, with 12 bases lining up with TRBD2. Trimming at V came to 5 bases and at J to 2 bases, leaving 7 bases not matched to a gene. CDR1 is SGHTA, CDR2 FQGNSA, per germline. The CDR3 is 16 residues long. The CDR3 DNA is TGTGCCAGCAGCCTGCGACTAGCGGGGGCCACCTACGAGCAGTACTTC. It yields the protein CASSLRLAGATYEQYF.

This clone was detected once. The chain employs TRBV9 and TRBJ1-2; 12 positions match TRBD1. This CDR3 is 17 amino acids long. J lost 6 bases, V lost 1 base, and 10 bases had no gene match. Germline V gene sequence: CDR1 SGDLS, CDR2 YYNGEE. CDR3 nucleotides: TGTGCCAGCAGCGTAACCGGGACAGGGGGCATGGACAATGGCTACACCTTC. This gives the protein CASSVTGTGGMDNGYTF.

V usage is TRBV6-1 and J usage is TRBJ2-3, with a weak D call TRBD1 (6 bases). The CDR3 has 15 amino acids. V was cut by 2 bases and J by 2 bases, with 11 bases left in between. Germline V gives CDR1 MNHNS, CDR2 SASEGT. CDR3: CASSETNRATDTQYF. The CDR3, as DNA: TGTGCCAGCAGTGAAACTAACAGGGCCACAGATACGCAGTATTTT.

Note on this clone: The sample carries other DNA sequences with the same CDR3. V and J are TRBV7-2 and TRBJ1-5; D is possibly TRBD1 (5 bases). With 0 bases removed from V and 3 bases from J, the gap between germline ends came to 9 bases. The germline V gene encodes CDR1 SGHTA and CDR2 FQGNSA. The CDR3 is 15 amino acids. CDR3 nucleotides: TGTGCCAGCAGCTTAGCGCGGGGGTCCAATCAGCCCCAGCATTTT. Residues: CASSLARGSNQPQHF.

The chain recombines TRBV6-1 with TRBJ2-1; maybe TRBD2 (7 bases). The germline V and J ends were trimmed by 7 bases and 3 bases, with 16 bases remaining between them. The CDR3 is made up of 15 amino acids. Germline V lookup: CDR1 MNHNS, CDR2 SASEGT. CDR3 bases: TGTGCCAGCACCCGAGGGGGGGGAGACTACAATGAGCAGTTCTTC. The encoded protein is CASTRGGGDYNEQFF.

The count of this clone is one. V and J are TRBV5-6 and TRBJ2-1; D not certain. Germline CDR1 SGHDT, CDR2 YYEEEE. The CDR3 spans 17 residues. The V and J ends lost 2 bases and 0 bases respectively, with 15 bases between them. CDR3 residues: CASSFDPLTRSYNEQFF. The CDR3 DNA follows: TGTGCCAGCAGCTTCGATCCCCTGACTCGCTCCTACAATGAGCAGTTCTTC.

V gene TRBV14 combines with J gene TRBJ2-1, with 9 bases aligning to TRBD1. The CDR3 loop spans 15 amino acids. Trimming cost V 1 base and J 5 bases; bases outside gene matches: 3. CDR1 SGHDN and CDR2 FVKESK come from the germline V gene. CDR3 loop: CASSQGDREHNEQFF. CDR3 DNA: TGTGCCAGCAGCCAAGGGGACAGGGAACACAATGAGCAGTTCTTC.

This chain joins TRBV5-6 and TRBJ2-1, with D tentatively TRBD1 (6 bases). Per germline, CDR1 SGHDT and CDR2 YYEEEE. V was shortened by 4 bases and J by 15 bases, with 23 bases between the two germline ends. The CDR3 is 14 amino acids. CDR3 residues: CASSPERDTLVLFF. The DNA for the CDR3 is TGTGCCAGCAGCCCCGAGAGGGACACCCTAGTGCTGTTCTTC.

J is TRBJ2-7 and V is TRBV11-2; possibly TRBD2 for D (6 bases). Trimming pared 4 bases from V and 0 bases from J, leaving 13 bases between. This CDR3 has 15 amino acids. The V gene's germline CDR1 is SGHAT and CDR2 FQNNGV. CDR3 nucleotides: TGTGCCAGCAGCTCGGCGGGGACCCTCTCCTACGAGCAGTACTTC. Translation: CASSSAGTLSYEQYF.

This clone turned up a few times. This chain joins TRBV6-1 and TRBJ2-2, with 7 bases matching TRBD2. Trimming removed 5 bases from V and 5 bases from J; junction bases left unmatched: 8. Germline V gene lookup returns CDR1 MNHNS and CDR2 SASEGT. The CDR3 length is 15 residues. This CDR3 is CASSLATGGTGELFF. The CDR3 bases are TGTGCCAGCAGTCTTGCAACGGGGGGAACCGGGGAGCTGTTTTTT.

The chain joins TRBV6-6 to TRBJ2-5; perhaps TRBD2 as D (6 bases). V gave up 2 bases and J gave up 1 base, with 11 bases separating them. Germline V gene lookup returns CDR1 MNHNY and CDR2 SVGAGI (reference sequence). There are 15 residues in the CDR3. The CDR3 DNA follows: TGTGCCAGCAGTTACCCTTCCGGGGGCCAAGAGACCCAGTACTTC. This translates into CASSYPSGGQETQYF.

This clone was picked up many times. The V gene is TRBV5-1, the J gene TRBJ2-7; 13 positions agree with TRBD2. The CDR3 runs to 15 residues. The J segment lost 6 bases and the V segment lost 0 bases, leaving 3 bases of the junction unmatched. The germline gives CDR1 SGHRS, CDR2 YFSETQ. The CDR3 nucleotides read TGCGCCAGCAGCTTGGGAAGGACTAGCGGGGGCGAGCAGTACTTC. This codes for CASSLGRTSGGEQYF.